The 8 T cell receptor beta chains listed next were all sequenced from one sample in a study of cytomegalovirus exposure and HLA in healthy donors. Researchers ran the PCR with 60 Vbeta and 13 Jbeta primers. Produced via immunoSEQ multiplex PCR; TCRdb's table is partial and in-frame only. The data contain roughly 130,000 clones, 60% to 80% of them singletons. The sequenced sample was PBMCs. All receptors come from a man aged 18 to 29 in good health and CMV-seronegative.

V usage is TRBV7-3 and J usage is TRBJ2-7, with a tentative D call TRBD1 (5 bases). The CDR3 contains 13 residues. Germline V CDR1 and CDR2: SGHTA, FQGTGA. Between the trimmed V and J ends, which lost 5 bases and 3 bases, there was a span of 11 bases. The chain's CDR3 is CASSPRQFYEQYF. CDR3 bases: TGTGCCAGCAGCCCCCGACAGTTCTACGAGCAGTACTTC.

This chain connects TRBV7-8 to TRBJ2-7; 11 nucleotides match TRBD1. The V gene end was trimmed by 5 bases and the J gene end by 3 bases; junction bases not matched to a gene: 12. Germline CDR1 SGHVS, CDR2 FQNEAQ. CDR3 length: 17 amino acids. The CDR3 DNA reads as TGTGCCAGCAGCGAACGGGACAGGGGGTTTCTAGGCTACGAGCAGTACTTC. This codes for CASSERDRGFLGYEQYF.

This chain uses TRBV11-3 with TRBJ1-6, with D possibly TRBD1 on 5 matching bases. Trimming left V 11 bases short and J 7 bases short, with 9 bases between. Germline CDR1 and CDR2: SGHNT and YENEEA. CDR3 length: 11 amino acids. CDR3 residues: CALKGNSPLHF. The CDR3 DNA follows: TGTGCCCTAAAGGGGAATTCACCCCTCCACTTT.

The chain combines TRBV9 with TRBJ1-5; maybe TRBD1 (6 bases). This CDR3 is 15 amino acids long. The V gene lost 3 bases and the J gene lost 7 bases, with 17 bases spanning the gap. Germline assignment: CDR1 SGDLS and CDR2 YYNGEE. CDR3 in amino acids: CASSGTGNPGQPQHF. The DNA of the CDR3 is TGTGCCAGCAGCGGCACAGGGAACCCGGGGCAGCCCCAGCATTTT.

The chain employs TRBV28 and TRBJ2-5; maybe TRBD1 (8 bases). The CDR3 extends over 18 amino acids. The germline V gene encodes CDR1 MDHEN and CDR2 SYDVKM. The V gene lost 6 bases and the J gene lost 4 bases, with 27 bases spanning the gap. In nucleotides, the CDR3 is TGTGCCAGCAGGGGGGTCCTTGTTCCGGACAGGGAGGGAGAGACCCAGTACTTC. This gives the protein CASRGVLVPDREGETQYF.

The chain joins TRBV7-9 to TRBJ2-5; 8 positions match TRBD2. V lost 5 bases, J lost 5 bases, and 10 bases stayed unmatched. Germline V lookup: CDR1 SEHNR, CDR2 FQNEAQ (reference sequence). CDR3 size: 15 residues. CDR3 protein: CASSPPGGAQETQYF. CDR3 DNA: TGTGCCAGCAGCCCCCCCGGGGGGGCCCAGGAGACCCAGTACTTC.

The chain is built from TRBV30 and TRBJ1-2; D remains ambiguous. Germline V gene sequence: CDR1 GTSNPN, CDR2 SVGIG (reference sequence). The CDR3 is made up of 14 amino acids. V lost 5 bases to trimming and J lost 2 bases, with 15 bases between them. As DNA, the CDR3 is TGTGCCTGGGAGCGGTCCAGGAACAACTATGGCTACACCTTC. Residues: CAWERSRNNYGYTF.

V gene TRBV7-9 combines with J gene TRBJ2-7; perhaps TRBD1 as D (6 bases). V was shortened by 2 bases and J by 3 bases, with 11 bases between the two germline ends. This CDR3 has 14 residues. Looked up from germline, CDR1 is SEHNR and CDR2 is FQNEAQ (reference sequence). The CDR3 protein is CASSLSQGYYEQYF. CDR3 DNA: TGTGCCAGCAGCTTAAGCCAGGGGTACTACGAGCAGTACTTC.